This T cell receptor (beta chain) was recorded in a study of immune cell composition in non-small cell lung cancer. Only in-frame clones appear in the TCRdb table, and some are missing; sequencing was by immunoSEQ multiplex PCR. The profile shows about 3,400 clones, 55% to 70% of them singletons. After removal of 4 bases from V and 0 bases from J, the junction contained 17 bases not matched to a gene. Germline V gene lookup returns CDR1 GTSNPN and CDR2 SVGIG (reference sequence). This CDR3 region has 19 residues. Normal lung was taken at the farthest possible site, at least 3 cm from tumour. Sequenced material: non-adjacent lung tissue. The J gene is TRBJ2-5, the V gene TRBV30; 10 positions match TRBD1. This sequence originates from a human donor with non-small cell lung cancer. The CDR3 spells CAWNGPGGQGTPYQETQYF. CDR3 DNA sequence: TGTGCCTGGAACGGGCCAGGGGGACAGGGGACCCCGTACCAAGAGACCCAGTACTTC. Full variable domain (rest looked up from reference TRBV30 and TRBJ2-5): SQTIHQWPATLVQPVGSPLSLECTVEGTSNPNLYWYRQAAGRGLQLLFYSVGIGQISSEVPQNLSASRPQDRQFILSSKKLLLSDSGFYLCAWNGPGGQGTPYQETQYFGPGTRLLVL.